Here is one T cell receptor beta chain with its context. This sample was taken from a study of shared clonotypes between healthy human individuals. To make CD8 memory, CD45RO+ cells were put together with CCR7-negative CD45RA+ TemRA cells. V lost 10 bases to trimming and J lost 7 bases; unmatched junction nucleotides: 7. Germline assignment: CDR1 MRHNA and CDR2 SNTAGT. The CDR3 extends over 13 amino acids. Clones were sequenced by immunoSEQ multiplex PCR, and TCRdb holds only the in-frame ones, with some missing. The sample lists approximately 640,000 clones, 90% occurring once. This chain connects TRBV6-4 to TRBJ2-1; 10 bases line up with TRBD1. Sequenced material: memory CD8+ T cells from PBMCs. Subset: CD45RO+ cells pooled with CCR7-negative TemRA cells. The TCR originated in a man aged 18 to 30 in good health. Some clones in this sample may be carry-over from other donors' samples. CDR3 DNA: TGTGCCACCGGGACAGGGGTCGAGAATGAGCAGTTCTTC. Residues: CATGTGVENEQFF.